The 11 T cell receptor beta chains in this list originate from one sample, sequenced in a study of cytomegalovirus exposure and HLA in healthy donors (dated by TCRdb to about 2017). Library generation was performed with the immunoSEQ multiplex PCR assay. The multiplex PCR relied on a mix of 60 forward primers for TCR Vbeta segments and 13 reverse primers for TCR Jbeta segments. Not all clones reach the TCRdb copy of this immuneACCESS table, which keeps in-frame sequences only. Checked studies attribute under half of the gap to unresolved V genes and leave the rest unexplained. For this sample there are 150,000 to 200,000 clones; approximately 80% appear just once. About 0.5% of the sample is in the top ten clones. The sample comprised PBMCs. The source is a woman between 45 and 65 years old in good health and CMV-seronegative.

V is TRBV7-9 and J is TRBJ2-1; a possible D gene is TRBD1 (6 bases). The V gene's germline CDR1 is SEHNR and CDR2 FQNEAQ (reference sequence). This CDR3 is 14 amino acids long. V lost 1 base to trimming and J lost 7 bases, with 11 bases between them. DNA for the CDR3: TGTGCCAGCAGCTTAGAGTACAGGGTAAATGAGCAGTTCTTC. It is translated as CASSLEYRVNEQFF.

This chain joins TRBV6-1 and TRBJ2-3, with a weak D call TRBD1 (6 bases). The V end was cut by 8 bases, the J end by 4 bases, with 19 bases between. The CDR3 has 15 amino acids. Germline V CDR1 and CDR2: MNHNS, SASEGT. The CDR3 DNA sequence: TGTGCCAGCTCAACCGGGACAATCTCCCCAGATACGCAGTATTTT. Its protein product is CASSTGTISPDTQYF.

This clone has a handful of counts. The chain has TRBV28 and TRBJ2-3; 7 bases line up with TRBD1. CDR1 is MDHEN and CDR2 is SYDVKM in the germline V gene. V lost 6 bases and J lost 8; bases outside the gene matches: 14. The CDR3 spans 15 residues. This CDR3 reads CASSTTGKGHGTQYF. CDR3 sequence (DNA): TGTGCCAGCAGCACGACAGGGAAGGGGCATGGTACGCAGTATTTT.

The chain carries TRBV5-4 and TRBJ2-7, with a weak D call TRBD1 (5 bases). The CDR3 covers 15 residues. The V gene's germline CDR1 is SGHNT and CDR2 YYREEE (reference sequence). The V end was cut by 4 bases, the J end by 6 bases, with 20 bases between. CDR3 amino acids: CASSRTDKFAAEQYF. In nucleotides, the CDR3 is TGTGCCAGCAGCAGAACGGACAAGTTCGCCGCCGAGCAGTACTTC.

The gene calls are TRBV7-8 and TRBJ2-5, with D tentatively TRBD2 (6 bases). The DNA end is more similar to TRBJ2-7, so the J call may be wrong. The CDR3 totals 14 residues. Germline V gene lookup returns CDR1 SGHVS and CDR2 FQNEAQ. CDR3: CASSFPGLAYEQYF. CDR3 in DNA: TGTGCCAGCAGCTTCCCGGGACTTGCCTACGAGCAGTACTTC.

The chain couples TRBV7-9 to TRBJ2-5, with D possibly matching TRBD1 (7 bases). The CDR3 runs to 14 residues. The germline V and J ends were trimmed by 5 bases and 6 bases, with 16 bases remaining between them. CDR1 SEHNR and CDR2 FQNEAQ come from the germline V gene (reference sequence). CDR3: CASSGGTVLQTQYF. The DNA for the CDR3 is TGTGCCAGCAGCGGGGGGACAGTTCTCCAGACCCAGTACTTC.

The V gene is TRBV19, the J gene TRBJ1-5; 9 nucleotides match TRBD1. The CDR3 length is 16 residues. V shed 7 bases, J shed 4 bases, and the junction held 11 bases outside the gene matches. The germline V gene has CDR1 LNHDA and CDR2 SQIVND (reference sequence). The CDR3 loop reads CASTSLRGQGNQPQHF. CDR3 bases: TGTGCCAGTACCTCACTCCGAGGACAGGGGAATCAGCCCCAGCATTTT.

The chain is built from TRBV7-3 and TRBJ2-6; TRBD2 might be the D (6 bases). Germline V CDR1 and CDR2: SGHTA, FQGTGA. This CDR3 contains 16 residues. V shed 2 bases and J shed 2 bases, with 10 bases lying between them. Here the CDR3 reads CASSLGAGPGANVLTF. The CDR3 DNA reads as TGTGCCAGCAGCTTAGGTGCGGGGCCTGGGGCCAACGTCCTGACTTTC.

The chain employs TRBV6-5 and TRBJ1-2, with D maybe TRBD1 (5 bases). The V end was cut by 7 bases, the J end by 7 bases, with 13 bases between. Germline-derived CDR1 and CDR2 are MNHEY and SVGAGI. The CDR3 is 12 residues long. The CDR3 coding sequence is TGTGCCAGCATCTCGGACACCCGTGGCTACACCTTC. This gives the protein CASISDTRGYTF.

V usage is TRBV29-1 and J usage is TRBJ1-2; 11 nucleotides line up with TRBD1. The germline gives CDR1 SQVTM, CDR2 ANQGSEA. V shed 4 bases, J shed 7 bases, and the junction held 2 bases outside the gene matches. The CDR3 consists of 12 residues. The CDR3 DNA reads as TGCAGCGTTGGGGGACAGGGGGTTGGCTACACCTTC. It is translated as CSVGGQGVGYTF.

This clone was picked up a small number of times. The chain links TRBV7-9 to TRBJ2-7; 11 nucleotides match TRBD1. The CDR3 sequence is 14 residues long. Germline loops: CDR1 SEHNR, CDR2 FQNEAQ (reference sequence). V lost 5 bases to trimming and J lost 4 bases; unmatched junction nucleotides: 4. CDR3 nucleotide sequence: TGTGCCAGCAGCCAGGGACAGGGGGGATACGAGCAGTACTTC. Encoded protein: CASSQGQGGYEQYF.